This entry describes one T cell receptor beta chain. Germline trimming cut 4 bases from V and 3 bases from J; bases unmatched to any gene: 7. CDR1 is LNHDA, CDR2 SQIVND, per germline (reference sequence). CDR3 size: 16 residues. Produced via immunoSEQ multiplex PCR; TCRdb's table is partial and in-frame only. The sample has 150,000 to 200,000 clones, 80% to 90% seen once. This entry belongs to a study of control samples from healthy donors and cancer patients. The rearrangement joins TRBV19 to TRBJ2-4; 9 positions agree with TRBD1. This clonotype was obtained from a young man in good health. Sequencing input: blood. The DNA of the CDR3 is TGTGCCAGTAGTACCCCGGACAGGGGCGGCAAAAACATTCAGTACTTC. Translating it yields CASSTPDRGGKNIQYF.